The present T cell receptor (beta chain) was sequenced within a study of T cell repertoires in cytomegalovirus infection. Study findings and constraints: HLA-C-restricted CMV-specific TCR beta clonotypes prevailed in the ex vivo response.

Trimming took 8 bases from V and 2 from J, leaving 13 bases between them. The CDR3 spans 13 residues. CDR1 and CDR2 (germline): MDHEN, SYDVKM. This clonotype was observed a few times. Its specificity is unknown. TCRdb re-called the reads with MiXCR, one entry per CDR3 protein. The repertoire holds around 100,000 distinct CDR3 sequences, with 42% as singletons. The input for sequencing was CD8+ T cells from cultured PBMCs, taken from culture after CMV antigen stimulation. The chain carries TRBV28 and TRBJ2-7; D gene uncertain. The sequence derives from a human donor in good health (CMV status not recorded). Some clones in this sample may be carry-over from other donors' samples. The CDR3 is CASSLRATYEQYF. The CDR3 coding sequence is TGTGCCAGCTCCTTAAGGGCGACCTACGAGCAGTACTTC.